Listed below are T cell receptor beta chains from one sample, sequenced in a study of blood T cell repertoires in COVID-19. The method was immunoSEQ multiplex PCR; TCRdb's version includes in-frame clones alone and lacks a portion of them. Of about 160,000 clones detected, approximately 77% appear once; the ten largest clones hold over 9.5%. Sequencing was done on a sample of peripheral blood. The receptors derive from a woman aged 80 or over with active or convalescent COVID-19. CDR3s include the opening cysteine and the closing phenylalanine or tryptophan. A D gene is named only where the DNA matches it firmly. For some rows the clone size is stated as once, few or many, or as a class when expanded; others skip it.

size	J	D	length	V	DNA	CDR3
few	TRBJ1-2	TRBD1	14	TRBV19	TGTGCCAGTTCCGCGGGGCAGGGGGACTCTGGCTACACCTTC	CASSAGQGDSGYTF
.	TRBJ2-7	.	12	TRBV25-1	TGTGCCAGCAGTGAATCAGGGTACGAGCAGTACTTC	CASSESGYEQYF
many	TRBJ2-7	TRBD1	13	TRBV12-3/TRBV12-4	TGTGCCAGCAGTACGGGACAGGGCCACGAGCAGTACTTC	CASSTGQGHEQYF
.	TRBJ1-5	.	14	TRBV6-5	TGTGCCAGCAGTCCCCGCGGGTCGAATCAGCCCCAGCATTTT	CASSPRGSNQPQHF
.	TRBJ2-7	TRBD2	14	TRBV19	TGTGCCAGTAGTATTACTAGCGGTCCTTACGAGCAGTACTTC	CASSITSGPYEQYF
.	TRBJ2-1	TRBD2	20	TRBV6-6	TGTGCCAGCAGTCTCAGAGGGCTAGCGGGAGGTAGGAGCTCCTACAATGAGCAGTTCTTC	CASSLRGLAGGRSSYNEQFF
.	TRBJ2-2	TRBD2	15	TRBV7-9	TGTGCCACCCCCCTAGCGGGATTGAACACCGGGGAGCTGTTTTTT	CATPLAGLNTGELFF
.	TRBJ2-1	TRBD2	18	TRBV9	TGTGCCAGCAGCGCGGGTCCTAGCGGTTCCCATGCCTACAATGAGCAGTTCTTC	CASSAGPSGSHAYNEQFF
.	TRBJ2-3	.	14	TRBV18	TGTGCCAGCTCACCCCCTCAGAGGCTAGATACGCAGTATTTT	CASSPPQRLDTQYF
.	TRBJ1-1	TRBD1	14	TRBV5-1	TGCGCCAGCAGCGCCCAGGGGGCTGGCACTGAAGCTTTCTTT	CASSAQGAGTEAFF
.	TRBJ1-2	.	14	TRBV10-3	TGTGCCATCAGTGAGACAGACTATCCCTATGGCTACACCTTC	CAISETDYPYGYTF
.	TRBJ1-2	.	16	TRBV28	TGTGCCAGCAGTTCCCGGCCGGGACGGGGGAACTATGGCTACACCTTC	CASSSRPGRGNYGYTF
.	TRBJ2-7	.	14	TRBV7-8	TGTGCCAGCAGCTTGCAGTACAATTCCTACGAGCAGTACTTC	CASSLQYNSYEQYF
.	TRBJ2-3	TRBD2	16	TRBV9	TGTGCCAGCAGCGCGGGACTAGCGGGAGAGGCAGATACGCAGTATTTT	CASSAGLAGEADTQYF
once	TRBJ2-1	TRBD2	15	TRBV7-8	TGTGCCAGCAGCGCGACTAGCGGGAGAGTGGATGAGCAGTTCTTC	CASSATSGRVDEQFF
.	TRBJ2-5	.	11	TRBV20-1	TGCAGTGCCACCTTCGGGGAGACCCAGTACTTC	CSATFGETQYF
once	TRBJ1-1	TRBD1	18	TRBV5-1	TGCGCCAGCAGCTCCGGGACAGGGGGTGTTGGAGGGAACACTGAAGCTTTCTTT	CASSSGTGGVGGNTEAFF
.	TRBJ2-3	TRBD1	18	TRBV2	TGTGCCAGCACCCCGAGAACAGGGGGCGCTTCGGGCACAGATACGCAGTATTTT	CASTPRTGGASGTDTQYF
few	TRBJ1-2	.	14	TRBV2	TGTGCCAGCAGTGAAGCAGGGGGTAGGGATGGCTACACCTTC	CASSEAGGRDGYTF
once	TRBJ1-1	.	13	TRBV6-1	TGTGCCAGCAGTGAAACAGGCACCGTTGAAGCTTTCTTT	CASSETGTVEAFF
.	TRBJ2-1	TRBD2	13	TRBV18	TGTGCCAGCTCACCCGGACTAGCTACTGAGCAGTTCTTC	CASSPGLATEQFF
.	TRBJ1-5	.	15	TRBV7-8	TGTGCCAGCAGCTTAGCTCTCTCGGGGAATCAGCCCCAGCATTTT	CASSLALSGNQPQHF
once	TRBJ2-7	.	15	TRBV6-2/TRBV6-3	TGTGCCAGCAGTTATCTTCGGACTCCGGCGCGAGAGCAGTACTTC	CASSYLRTPAREQYF
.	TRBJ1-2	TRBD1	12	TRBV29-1	TGCAGCGGAGGGACAGTTATCGACGGCTACACCTTC	CSGGTVIDGYTF
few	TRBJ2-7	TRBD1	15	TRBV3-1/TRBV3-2	TGTGCCAGCAGCCAACAAGGGACAGGGAACTACGAGCAGTACTTC	CASSQQGTGNYEQYF
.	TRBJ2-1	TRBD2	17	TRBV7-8	TGTGCCAGCAGCCCCGCGGAGCGGGAGGGCCGTTCATTTGAGCAGTTCTTC	CASSPAEREGRSFEQFF
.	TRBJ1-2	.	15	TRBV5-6	TGTGCCAGCAGCTATCCCGACGGGACTAACTATGGCTACACCTTC	CASSYPDGTNYGYTF
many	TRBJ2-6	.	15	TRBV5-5	TGTGCCAGCAGCTTGATCCAGGGTGGGGCCAACGTCCTGACTTTC	CASSLIQGGANVLTF
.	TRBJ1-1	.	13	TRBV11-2	TGTGCCAGCAGCTTAGGACAGAACACTGAAGCTTTCTTT	CASSLGQNTEAFF
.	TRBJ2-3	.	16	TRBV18	TGTGCCAGCTCACCGCCGGACAGCCGCAGGGCAGATACGCAGTATTTT	CASSPPDSRRADTQYF
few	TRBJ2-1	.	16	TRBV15	TGTGCCACCAGCAGCCTACCAGGGGTGGCCTACAATGAGCAGTTCTTC	CATSSLPGVAYNEQFF
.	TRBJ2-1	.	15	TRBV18	TGTGCCAGCTCACCCGGAGCGGGCCCCTACAATGAGCAGTTCTTC	CASSPGAGPYNEQFF
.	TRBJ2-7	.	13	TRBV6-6	TGTGCCAGCAGTGGAACAGGAACCTACGAGCAGTACTTC	CASSGTGTYEQYF
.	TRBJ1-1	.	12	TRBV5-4	TGTGCCAGCAGCGGGCGGGTCACTGAAGCTTTCTTT	CASSGRVTEAFF
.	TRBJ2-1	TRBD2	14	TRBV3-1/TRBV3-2	TGTGCCAGCAGCCAACAGCGGGAGTACAATGAGCAGTTCTTC	CASSQQREYNEQFF
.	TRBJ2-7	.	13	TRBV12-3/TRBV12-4	TGTGCCAGCAGTCCTCCGGGGTCCTACGAGCAGTACTTC	CASSPPGSYEQYF
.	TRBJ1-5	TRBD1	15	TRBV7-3	TGTGCCAGCAGCTTATTCGACAGGGGGGATCTGCCCCAGCATTTT	CASSLFDRGDLPQHF
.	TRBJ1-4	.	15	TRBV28	TGTGCCAGCAGGCCCCAGGGTCTTTTCAATGAAAAACTGTTTTTT	CASRPQGLFNEKLFF
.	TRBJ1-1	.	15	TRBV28	TGTGCCAGCAGTCCCGCCGGCGGGGGAAACACTGAAGCTTTCTTT	CASSPAGGGNTEAFF
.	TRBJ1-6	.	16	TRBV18	TGTGCCAGCTCACCACAACAGGCTACTAATAATTCACCCCTCCACTTT	CASSPQQATNNSPLHF
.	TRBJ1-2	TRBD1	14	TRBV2	TGTGCCAGCAGTGTTCAGGGGGCTAGCTATGGCTACACCTTC	CASSVQGASYGYTF
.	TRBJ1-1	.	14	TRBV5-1	TGCGCCAGCAGCTTGGCTATAGCGAACACTGAAGCTTTCTTT	CASSLAIANTEAFF
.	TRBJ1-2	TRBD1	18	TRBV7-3	TGTGCCAGCAGCCCCAGGGGGCGGTGTAATACAAGTAGCTATGGCTACACCTTC	CASSPRGRCNTSSYGYTF
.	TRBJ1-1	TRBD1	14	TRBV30	TGTGCCTGGAGTAGAACACGACAGGGAAGTGAAGCTTTCTTT	CAWSRTRQGSEAFF
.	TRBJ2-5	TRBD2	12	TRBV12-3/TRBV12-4	TGTGCCAGCAGTCTCAGACTAGCACACCAGTACTTC	CASSLRLAHQYF
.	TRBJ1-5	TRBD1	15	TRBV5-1	TGCGCCAGCAGCTTGGGGACAGGCCGCAATCAGCCCCAGCATTTT	CASSLGTGRNQPQHF
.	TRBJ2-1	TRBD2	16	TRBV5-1	TGCGCCAGCAGCAGGGAGGGACTAGCGGGAGCAAATGAGCAGTTCTTC	CASSREGLAGANEQFF
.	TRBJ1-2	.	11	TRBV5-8	TGTGCCAGCAGCTTGGACTTTGGCTACACCTTC	CASSLDFGYTF
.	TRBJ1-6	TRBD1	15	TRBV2	TGTGCCAGCAGTCAACAGGGGGCGGCTAATTCACCCCTCCACTTT	CASSQQGAANSPLHF
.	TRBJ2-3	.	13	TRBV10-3	TGTGCCATCAGGACTGGAAGCACAGATACGCAGTATTTT	CAIRTGSTDTQYF
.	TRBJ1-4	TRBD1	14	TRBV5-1	TGCGCCAGCAGCCTTGGACAGGCTAATGAAAAACTGTTTTTT	CASSLGQANEKLFF
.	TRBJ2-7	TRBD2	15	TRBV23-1	TGCGCCAGCAGCCTAGGACTAGCGAGCTCCTACGAGCAGTACTTC	CASSLGLASSYEQYF
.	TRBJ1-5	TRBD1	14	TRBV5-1	TGCGCCAGCAGCATTACAGGGGGGGATCAGCCCCAGCATTTT	CASSITGGDQPQHF
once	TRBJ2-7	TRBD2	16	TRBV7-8	TGTGCCAGCAGCCCTGAGCAGCGGGAGATCTCCTACGAGCAGTACTTC	CASSPEQREISYEQYF
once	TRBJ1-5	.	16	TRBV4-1	TGCGCCAGCAGCCAAGATGAGGGAAATAGCAATCAGCCCCAGCATTTT	CASSQDEGNSNQPQHF